The 15 T cell receptor beta chains below come from one sample, sequenced in a study of blood T cell repertoires in COVID-19. Profiled with immunoSEQ multiplex PCR; TCRdb holds only in-frame clones, not every one. This table has 200,000 to 250,000 clones, approximately 89% appearing once. The sequenced material came from PBMCs or T cells enriched from blood (not recorded which). These receptors came from a woman in her thirties who had been exposed to COVID-19.

J is TRBJ2-7 and V is TRBV18, with D tentatively TRBD2 (5 bases). The germline V gene encodes CDR1 KGHSH and CDR2 LQKENI. V lost 3 bases and J 4 bases, leaving 19 bases between the germline ends. This CDR3 spans 16 amino acids. The CDR3 here is CASSPLLPGTKYEQYF. As DNA, the CDR3 is TGTGCCAGCTCACCTCTCCTTCCGGGAACAAAGTACGAGCAGTACTTC.

As DNA, the CDR3 is TGCGCCAGCAGCTGGGACAGGGACAATGAGCAGTTCTTC. Translation: CASSWDRDNEQFF. This sequence joins TRBV5-1 and TRBJ2-1, with 9 bases identical to TRBD1. After removal of 3 bases from V and 5 bases from J, the junction contained 0 bases not matched to a gene. In germline, CDR1 is SGHRS, CDR2 YFSETQ. This CDR3 region has 13 residues.

V usage is TRBV2 and J usage is TRBJ1-1; D is unresolved. There are 16 residues in the CDR3. Germline V CDR1 and CDR2: SNHLY, FYNNEI. Trimming left V 0 bases short and J 0 bases short, with 11 bases between. In DNA form, the CDR3 reads TGTGCCAGCAGTGAAGCGCGAGGGAGAATGAACACTGAAGCTTTCTTT. Amino acids: CASSEARGRMNTEAFF.

This chain connects TRBV4-1 to TRBJ2-1; D perhaps matches TRBD2 (6 bases). The CDR3 extends over 17 amino acids. Germline CDR1 is MGHRA and CDR2 is YSYEKL. V lost 1 base to trimming and J lost 1 base, with 14 bases between them. The CDR3 reads CASSQVLAGSSYNEQFF. The CDR3 DNA reads TGCGCCAGCAGCCAAGTCTTGGCGGGATCGTCCTACAATGAGCAGTTCTTC.

V usage is TRBV5-1 and J usage is TRBJ1-6; D gene uncertain. Per germline, CDR1 SGHRS and CDR2 YFSETQ. This CDR3 comprises 14 residues. The germline V and J ends were trimmed by 0 bases and 5 bases, with 6 bases remaining between them. The CDR3 bases are TGCGCCAGCAGCTTGGAAGCCAATAATTCACCCCTCCACTTT. This encodes CASSLEANNSPLHF.

This chain joins TRBV10-3 and TRBJ1-2, with 9 positions matching TRBD1. V shed 11 bases, J shed 4 bases, and the junction held 8 bases outside the gene matches. The germline V gene has CDR1 ENHRY and CDR2 SYGVKD. The CDR3 is 13 residues long. The DNA for the CDR3 is TGTGCCTCGTCACCGGGACAGGGCTATGGCTACACCTTC. Translated, it gives CASSPGQGYGYTF.

This chain uses TRBV3-1 (or the pseudogene TRBV3-2) with TRBJ2-1, with D hard to call. Deletions cut 6 bases from V and 4 bases from J, with 7 bases between. This CDR3 contains 12 residues. Germline values: CDR1 LGHDT, CDR2 YNNKEL (reference sequence). The CDR3 DNA reads as TGTGCCAGCAGTACTGATTACAATGAGCAGTTCTTC. Protein: CASSTDYNEQFF.

The CDR3 DNA reads as TGTGCCAGCAGTTACAAATCAGGGAACACTGAAGCTTTCTTT. Encoded protein: CASSYKSGNTEAFF. V is TRBV6-5 and J is TRBJ1-1; D not resolved. In germline, CDR1 is MNHEY, CDR2 SVGAGI. The CDR3 has 14 residues. Trimming pared 2 bases from V and 1 base from J, leaving 8 bases between.

The rearrangement links TRBV6-5 to TRBJ2-1, with 7 bases matching TRBD1. After removal of 6 bases from V and 10 bases from J, the junction contained 9 bases not matched to a gene. Germline CDR1 MNHEY, CDR2 SVGAGI. The CDR3 runs 13 residues. The CDR3 here is CASSQQGFGEQFF. CDR3 in DNA: TGTGCCAGCAGCCAACAGGGGTTTGGGGAGCAGTTCTTC.

This chain connects TRBV7-8 to TRBJ2-7; 10 bases line up with TRBD2. CDR3 length: 15 residues. V trimming: 1 base; J trimming: 5 bases; junction bases outside the gene matches: 5. Germline assignment: CDR1 SGHVS and CDR2 FQNEAQ. In DNA form, the CDR3 reads TGTGCCAGCAGCTTAGGGACTAGCGGATTCAACGAGCAGTACTTC. It is translated as CASSLGTSGFNEQYF.

J is TRBJ2-7 and V is TRBV5-1; 12 bases map to TRBD2. The CDR3 is 15 residues long. The junction had 3 bases not matched to a gene; V was cut back by 2 bases and J by 3 bases. Germline values: CDR1 SGHRS, CDR2 YFSETQ. The CDR3 DNA reads as TGCGCCAGCAGCTTCAAGACTAGCGGGGGCTACGAGCAGTACTTC. As protein: CASSFKTSGGYEQYF. The entire variable domain, with the rest obtained from reference TRBV5-1 and TRBJ2-7, is as follows: KAGVTQTPRYLIKTRGQQVTLSCSPISGHRSVSWYQQTPGQGLQFLFEYFSETQRNKGNFPGRFSGRQFSNSRSEMNVSTLELGDSALYLCASSFKTSGGYEQYFGPGTRLTVT.

This clone was seen a handful of times. The V call is TRBV29-1, the J call TRBJ1-1; tentatively, D is TRBD1 (5 bases). V was cut by 7 bases and J by 0 bases, with 6 bases left in between. Germline CDR1 and CDR2: SQVTM and ANQGSEA. The CDR3 extends over 11 amino acids. In DNA form, the CDR3 reads TGCAGCGGCAGGGTGAACACTGAAGCTTTCTTT. It yields the protein CSGRVNTEAFF.

The rearrangement joins TRBV3-1 (or the pseudogene TRBV3-2) to TRBJ1-1; D not resolved. The V end lost 0 bases, the J end lost 8 bases, and 25 bases lay between the germline ends. The germline CDR1 and CDR2 sequences are LGHDT and YNNKEL (reference sequence). The CDR3 length is 18 residues. The CDR3 DNA sequence: TGTGCCAGCAGCCAAGATCTTTTAGCCGGGAATAGGAGGAAAGAAGCTTTCTTT. It is translated as CASSQDLLAGNRRKEAFF.

The genes are TRBV10-3 and TRBJ2-3, with 9 bases lining up with TRBD2. V was pared by 10 bases and J by 6 bases, with 11 bases of the junction left unmatched. The germline V gene has CDR1 ENHRY and CDR2 SYGVKD. The length of the CDR3 is 14 residues. CDR3 amino acids: CATFGTSKWDTQYF. CDR3 DNA: TGTGCCACGTTCGGGACTAGCAAGTGGGATACGCAGTATTTT.

The chain carries TRBV28 and TRBJ1-2; TRBD1 might be the D (5 bases). Germline-derived CDR1 and CDR2 are MDHEN and SYDVKM. Trimming took off 8 bases at V and 8 bases at J, with 18 bases between the two ends. The CDR3 covers 13 residues. As DNA, the CDR3 is TGTGCCAGCCGGCCATCAGGGCTATACGGCTACACCTTC. It specifies CASRPSGLYGYTF.